These 21 T cell receptor beta chains were all obtained from the same sample, sequenced in a study of preoperative IRX-2 immunotherapy in early breast cancer. TCRdb's copy holds only in-frame clones and misses some; the assay was immunoSEQ multiplex PCR. The sample lists about 32,000 clones; 75% to 90% were seen once. Treatment of the sample: preoperative locoregional IRX-2 cytokine immunotherapy. The material was lymph node tissue, obtained from a patient treated with IRX-2 immunotherapy. The receptors here all came from a human donor with breast cancer.

This rearrangement joins TRBV11-3 to TRBJ2-2; D gene ambiguous. The CDR3 spans 15 residues. V shed 2 bases and J shed 1 base, with 8 bases lying between them. Germline values: CDR1 SGHNT, CDR2 YENEEA. The CDR3, as DNA: TGTGCCAGCAGCTTAACGCTTTTGAACACCGGGGAGCTGTTTTTT. Protein sequence: CASSLTLLNTGELFF.

The rearrangement joins TRBV7-5 to TRBJ2-1; TRBD2 was called by the table and not checked on the DNA. TRBV7-5 is shown as a pseudogene. This CDR3 comprises 14 residues. The CDR3 coding sequence is TGTGCCAGCAGCTTAGAGTCGGGCTACAATGAGCAGTTCTTC. Its translation is CASSLESGYNEQFF.

J is TRBJ2-7 and V is TRBV19; D possibly matches TRBD1 or TRBD2 (5 bases each). The CDR3 extends over 16 amino acids. Per the germline V gene, CDR1 is LNHDA and CDR2 is SQIVND (reference sequence). Deletions cut 8 bases from V and 3 bases from J, with 23 bases between. CDR3 nucleotides: TGTGCCAGTTCCACTAGGGGCAGTGGGCCCGGCTACGAGCAGTACTTC. Protein: CASSTRGSGPGYEQYF.

This clone turned up a few times. Other DNA sequences in the same sample also yield this CDR3. DNA for the CDR3: TGTGCCAGCAGCCGGGACAGGGCTGGAAACACCATATATTTT. Protein sequence: CASSRDRAGNTIYF. The chain has TRBV6-8 and TRBJ1-3; TRBD1 matches 9 bases. J was trimmed by 2 bases and V by 6 bases; bases with no gene match: 2. The germline V gene encodes CDR1 MNHGY and CDR2 SAAAGT. This CDR3 has 14 amino acids.

V usage is TRBV29-1 and J usage is TRBJ1-4, with 7 bases aligning to TRBD1. Germline V gene sequence: CDR1 SQVTM, CDR2 ANQGSEA. V was clipped by 4 bases and J by 4 bases; unmatched bases: 6. The CDR3 has 14 amino acids. In DNA form, the CDR3 reads TGCAGCGTTGTACAGGGGCCTAATAATGAAAAACTGTTTTTT. Protein: CSVVQGPNNEKLFF.

This sequence joins TRBV19 and TRBJ2-7; D is undetermined. V lost 1 base and J 3 bases, leaving 16 bases between the germline ends. The CDR3 has 16 residues. Germline assignment: CDR1 LNHDA and CDR2 SQIVND (reference sequence). The CDR3, as DNA: TGTGCCAGTAGTATAGTTTCGCCGATTCCCCTCTACGAGCAGTACTTC. Translation gives CASSIVSPIPLYEQYF.

The chain recombines TRBV6-8 with TRBJ2-3; the match to TRBD2 covers 16 bases. After removal of 10 bases from V and 4 bases from J, the junction contained 5 bases not matched to a gene. Germline V lookup: CDR1 MNHGY, CDR2 SAAAGT. This CDR3 comprises 15 residues. The CDR3: CAIGTSGGASDTQYF. The CDR3 DNA sequence: TGTGCCATTGGGACTAGCGGGGGGGCGTCAGATACGCAGTATTTT.

This chain links TRBV7-5 with TRBJ1-2; TRBD1 is taken as the D call from the table, unchecked against the DNA. TRBV7-5 is an annotated pseudogene. CDR3 length: 14 amino acids. CDR3 DNA sequence: TGTGCCAGCCACCCAGACAGAATACACTATGGCTACACCTTC. The encoded protein is CASHPDRIHYGYTF.

V gene TRBV29-1 combines with J gene TRBJ2-7; no definite D call. Germline V gene lookup returns CDR1 SQVTM and CDR2 ANQGSEA. There are 13 residues in the CDR3. Trimming stripped 7 bases from V and 6 bases from J, with 19 bases between. The CDR3 spells CSAQIQDGLEQYF. The CDR3 DNA is TGCAGCGCCCAAATCCAAGACGGGCTCGAGCAGTACTTC.

The chain couples TRBV18 to TRBJ1-5, with 9 bases matching TRBD1. This CDR3 has 14 amino acids. The V and J ends lost 3 bases and 9 bases, in that order; junction bases with no gene match: 6. Germline CDR1 reads KGHSH; CDR2 reads LQKENI. The CDR3 loop reads CASSPGQGIGPQHF. The CDR3 DNA reads TGTGCCAGCTCACCTGGACAGGGGATTGGGCCCCAGCATTTT.

This chain uses TRBV30 with TRBJ2-5; D is perhaps TRBD1 (5 bases). The ends were cut back, 2 bases at V and 1 base at J, with 14 bases in the middle. Germline assignment: CDR1 GTSNPN and CDR2 SVGIG (reference sequence). The CDR3 consists of 15 residues. The DNA of the CDR3 is TGTGCCTGGAGTTATCCTGTGGGGCGCCAAGAGACCCAGTACTTC. Protein product: CAWSYPVGRQETQYF.

The V gene is TRBV12-5, the J gene TRBJ1-2, with D perhaps TRBD1 (5 bases). CDR3 length equals 15 residues. The germline V gene encodes CDR1 LGHNT and CDR2 FRNRAP. DNA for the CDR3: TGTGCCAGCACATTCCAGGCGTCCTTGGGGGACGGCTACACCTTC. Translating it yields CASTFQASLGDGYTF.

This chain uses TRBV23-1 with TRBJ1-1, with TRBD1 as a possible D gene (6 bases). TRBV23-1 is designated an ORF whose function remains uncertain. This CDR3 is built from 17 residues. Trimming pared 1 base from V and 5 bases from J, leaving 20 bases between. The CDR3 DNA reads as TGCGCCAGCAGTCAATTCCGACAGGCCGACTATTTGACTGAAGCTTTCTTT. The encoded protein is CASSQFRQADYLTEAFF.

V is TRBV30 and J is TRBJ1-2, with D hard to call. V was trimmed by 4 bases and J by 8 bases, leaving 11 bases between them. The length of the CDR3 is 11 residues. CDR1 GTSNPN and CDR2 SVGIG come from the germline V gene (reference sequence). This chain's CDR3 is CAWNSGKGYTF. Here the CDR3 DNA reads TGTGCCTGGAACTCTGGGAAGGGCTACACCTTC.

The chain combines TRBV6-8 with TRBJ2-2; the match to TRBD1 covers 7 bases. This CDR3 contains 17 residues. V dropped 6 bases and J dropped 4; count of bases not matched to a gene: 14. Per the germline V gene, CDR1 is MNHGY and CDR2 is SAAAGT. The chain's CDR3 is CASSRTGVDYSTGELFF. CDR3 nucleotide sequence: TGTGCCAGCAGCCGAACAGGGGTTGATTACTCCACCGGGGAGCTGTTTTTT.

The V call is TRBV14, the J call TRBJ1-2; D gene unclear. From germline, CDR1 is SGHDN and CDR2 FVKESK. This CDR3 is built from 13 residues. Deletions cut 3 bases from V and 4 bases from J, with 9 bases between. The CDR3 region has the DNA TGTGCCAGCAGCCACGGTCCCTCCTATGGCTACACCTTC. It specifies CASSHGPSYGYTF.

The CDR3 protein is CASSFQSGGNTGELFF. For the CDR3, the DNA is TGCGCCAGCAGCTTTCAGAGCGGGGGGAACACCGGGGAGCTGTTTTTT. V usage is TRBV5-1 and J usage is TRBJ2-2; 8 positions match TRBD2. J lost 1 base, V lost 2 bases, and 4 bases had no gene match. Germline V gene sequence: CDR1 SGHRS, CDR2 YFSETQ. The CDR3 consists of 16 residues.

The rearrangement joins TRBV6-8 to TRBJ1-2; D not certain. CDR1 and CDR2 (germline): MNHGY, SAAAGT. The germline V and J ends were trimmed by 5 bases and 1 base, with 17 bases remaining between them. The CDR3 is 16 residues long. The CDR3 loop reads CASSPSRESFNYGYTF. The CDR3 DNA is TGTGCCAGCAGTCCCTCCCGGGAAAGCTTTAACTATGGCTACACCTTC.

This clone was counted a single time. The chain recombines TRBV6-8 with TRBJ2-5; D not certain. Germline V gene data show CDR1 as MNHGY and CDR2 as SAAAGT. The V and J ends lost 0 bases and 5 bases respectively, with 10 bases between them. This CDR3 spans 14 amino acids. CDR3 residues: CASSYSIGYETQYF. CDR3 coding DNA: TGTGCCAGCAGTTACTCGATTGGGTACGAGACCCAGTACTTC.

The chain combines TRBV12-5 with TRBJ2-3; no firm D call. The CDR3 loop spans 13 amino acids. V was shortened by 2 bases and J by 4 bases, with 7 bases between the two germline ends. Germline V gene sequence: CDR1 LGHNT, CDR2 FRNRAP. The CDR3 bases are TGTGCTAGTGGTTTGCTAGGCCCAGATACGCAGTATTTT. Protein product: CASGLLGPDTQYF.

The CDR3 here is CASSLGLAGGRESEQFF. The CDR3 bases are TGCGCCAGCAGCTTGGGCCTAGCGGGAGGTCGTGAGAGTGAGCAGTTCTTC. The chain has TRBV5-1 and TRBJ2-1; TRBD2 aligns across 11 bases. The germline gives CDR1 SGHRS, CDR2 YFSETQ. The CDR3 is 17 residues long. V dropped 0 bases and J dropped 9; count of bases not matched to a gene: 11.